Listed here are 11 T cell receptor beta chains from one sample, sequenced in a study of patients and donors after allogeneic stem cell transplantation. TCRdb re-analysed the RT-PCR reads in MiXCR, keeping a single row per CDR3 protein. This sample has tens of thousands of distinct CDR3 sequences, with 45% to 50% found just once. Specimen: blood, either unsorted or a sorted T cell fraction (not recorded which). These receptors all stem from a human donor who was either an allogeneic HSCT recipient or a stem cell or donor lymphocyte infusion donor (not recorded which). It is not recorded whose cells these are; they may come from a transplant donor.

The rearrangement joins TRBV29-1 to TRBJ2-7; D is perhaps TRBD1 (5 bases). The CDR3 runs to 13 residues. Trimming shortened V by 0 bases and J by 3 bases, and 9 bases separated the two germline ends. The V gene's germline CDR1 is SQVTM and CDR2 ANQGSEA. In DNA, the CDR3 is TGCAGCGTTGAAGAACAGGTTAACTACGAGCAGTACTTC. Its translation is CSVEEQVNYEQYF.

V and J are TRBV7-9 and TRBJ2-7; D is ambiguous. The CDR3 spans 13 residues. V was pared by 2 bases and J by 2 bases, with 7 bases between. Germline loops: CDR1 SEHNR, CDR2 FQNEAQ (reference sequence). For the CDR3, the DNA is TGTGCCAGCAGCTTATCAATCCCCTACGAGCAGTACTTC. Amino acid sequence: CASSLSIPYEQYF. Based on the CDR3 plus reference TRBV7-9 and TRBJ2-7, the full variable domain is DTGVSQNPRHKITKRGQNVTFRCDPISEHNRLYWYRQTLGQGPEFLTYFQNEAQLEKSRLLSDRFSAERPKGSFSTLEIQRTEQGDSAMYLCASSLSIPYEQYFGPGTRLTVT.

The chain uses TRBV5-1 and TRBJ2-5; 7 nucleotides match TRBD1. Losses at the gene ends were 4 bases for V and 6 bases for J; bases not matched to a gene: 3. The CDR3 runs to 12 residues. Germline CDR1 and CDR2: SGHRS and YFSETQ. The CDR3 DNA is TGCGCCAGCAGCGTGGGACAGAAGACCCAGTACTTC. Protein product: CASSVGQKTQYF.

The V and J genes are TRBV25-1 and TRBJ1-1; tentative D call: TRBD1 (5 bases). V gave up 8 bases and J gave up 5 bases, with 21 bases separating them. Germline-derived CDR1 and CDR2 are MGHDK and SYGVNS. The CDR3 runs 15 residues. CDR3 protein: CASLTLPWGETEAFF. In DNA form, the CDR3 reads TGTGCCAGCCTGACCCTCCCATGGGGCGAAACTGAAGCTTTCTTT.

The rearrangement links TRBV10-3 to TRBJ1-5; TRBD1 is a possible D gene (5 bases). CDR3 length: 15 amino acids. Germline CDR1 is ENHRY and CDR2 is SYGVKD. V was pared by 6 bases and J by 5 bases, with 17 bases between. CDR3: CAIRRDDHNYQPQHF. The CDR3 DNA follows: TGTGCCATCAGGAGGGACGACCATAACTATCAGCCCCAGCATTTT.

The chain couples TRBV6-5 to TRBJ2-5, with 7 nucleotides matching TRBD2. After removal of 6 bases from V and 5 bases from J, the junction contained 9 bases not matched to a gene. CDR3 length equals 14 residues. CDR1 and CDR2 (germline): MNHEY, SVGAGI. The CDR3 DNA is TGTGCCAGCAGCCTCTCAGGGCGGGGGGAGACCCAGTACTTC. Amino acid sequence: CASSLSGRGETQYF.

The chain recombines TRBV12-3 or TRBV12-4 with TRBJ2-1; perhaps TRBD2 as D (6 bases). The CDR3 runs 14 residues. V was clipped by 7 bases and J by 7 bases, with 17 bases between them. The CDR3 region has the DNA TGTGCCAGCACAGGAGGGCTCTCGACGAATGAGCAGTTCTTC. Translation: CASTGGLSTNEQFF.

The chain uses TRBV5-1 and TRBJ2-7; the match to TRBD2 covers 11 bases. V trimming: 3 bases; J trimming: 2 bases; junction bases outside the gene matches: 4. This CDR3 contains 15 residues. Germline CDR1 is SGHRS and CDR2 is YFSETQ. The CDR3 DNA reads as TGCGCCAGCAGCTCACGACTAGCGGGACCCTACGAGCAGTACTTC. This gives the protein CASSSRLAGPYEQYF. Full variable domain (missing parts from reference TRBV5-1 and TRBJ2-7): KAGVTQTPRYLIKTRGQQVTLSCSPISGHRSVSWYQQTPGQGLQFLFEYFSETQRNKGNFPGRFSGRQFSNSRSEMNVSTLELGDSALYLCASSSRLAGPYEQYFGPGTRLTVT.

The rearrangement uses TRBV20-1 and TRBJ2-7; 9 nucleotides line up with TRBD1. Germline V gene data show CDR1 as DFQATT and CDR2 as SNEGSKA (reference sequence). This CDR3 is 14 amino acids long. Trimming cost V 2 bases and J 6 bases; bases outside gene matches: 8. CDR3 region: CSARRPGTGTEQYF. Written as DNA, the CDR3 is TGCAGTGCTAGACGACCCGGGACAGGGACCGAGCAGTACTTC.

This sequence joins TRBV27 and TRBJ1-6; weak D call: TRBD1 (5 bases). The V end was cut by 2 bases, the J end by 0 bases, with 11 bases between. The CDR3 totals 17 residues. Per germline, CDR1 MNHEY and CDR2 SMNVEV (reference sequence). This CDR3 reads CASSLTGGSSYNSPLHF. CDR3 DNA sequence: TGTGCCAGCAGTTTAACTGGGGGTAGCTCCTATAATTCACCCCTCCACTTT.

This chain links TRBV5-6 with TRBJ1-1, with TRBD1 identical over 8 bases. The junction had 3 bases not matched to a gene; V was cut back by 0 bases and J by 5 bases. The CDR3 is 14 amino acids. Per the germline V gene, CDR1 is SGHDT and CDR2 is YYEEEE. The CDR3 DNA sequence: TGTGCCAGCAGCTTGGCAGGGGGCTTTACTGAAGCTTTCTTT. It encodes CASSLAGGFTEAFF.